This T cell receptor (beta chain) was profiled in a study of T cell repertoires in cytomegalovirus infection. TCRdb re-called the reads through MiXCR, storing one row per CDR3 protein. The data show 150,000 or so distinct CDR3 sequences, more than 30% seen once. V was shortened by 5 bases and J by 5 bases, with 9 bases between the two germline ends. The CDR3 has 13 amino acids. This clonotype has a handful of counts. Its antigen is not identified. Sequenced here: CD8+ T cells from cultured PBMCs, sampled from culture after CMV antigen stimulation. The rearrangement uses TRBV12-3 or TRBV12-4 and TRBJ2-2; no firm D call. The receptor comes from a human donor in good health (CMV status not recorded). Some clones in this sample may be carry-over from other donors' samples. The CDR3 DNA is TGTGCCAGCAGTCTAAGGGTAACCGGGGAGCTGTTTTTT. As protein: CASSLRVTGELFF.